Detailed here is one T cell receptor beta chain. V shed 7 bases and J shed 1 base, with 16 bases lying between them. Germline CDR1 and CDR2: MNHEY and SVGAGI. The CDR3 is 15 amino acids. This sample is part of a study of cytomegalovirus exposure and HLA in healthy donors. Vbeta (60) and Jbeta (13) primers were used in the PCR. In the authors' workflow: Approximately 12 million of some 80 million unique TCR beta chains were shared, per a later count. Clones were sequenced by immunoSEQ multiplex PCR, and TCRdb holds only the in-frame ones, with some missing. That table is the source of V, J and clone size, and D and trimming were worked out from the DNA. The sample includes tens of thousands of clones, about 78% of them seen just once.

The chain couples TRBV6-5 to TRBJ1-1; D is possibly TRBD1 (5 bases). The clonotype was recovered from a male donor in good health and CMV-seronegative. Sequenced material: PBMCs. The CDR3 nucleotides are TGTGCCAGCAACAGCCCGTCAACAGGGAACACTGAAGCTTTCTTT. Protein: CASNSPSTGNTEAFF.